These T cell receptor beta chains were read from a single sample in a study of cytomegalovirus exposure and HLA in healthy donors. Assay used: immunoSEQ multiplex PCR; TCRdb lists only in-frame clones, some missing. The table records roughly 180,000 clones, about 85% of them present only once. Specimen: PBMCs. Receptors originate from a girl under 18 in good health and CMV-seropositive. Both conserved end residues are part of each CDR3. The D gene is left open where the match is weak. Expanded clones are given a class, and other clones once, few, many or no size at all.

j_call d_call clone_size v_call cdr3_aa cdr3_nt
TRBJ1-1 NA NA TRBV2 CASSEADRTKGAFF TGTGCCAGCAGTGAGGCAGATAGAACAAAGGGGGCTTTCTTT
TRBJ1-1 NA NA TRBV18 CASSPREQGNTEAFF TGTGCCAGCTCACCACGGGAACAGGGGAACACTGAAGCTTTCTTT
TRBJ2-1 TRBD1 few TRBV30 CAWSVRGTGVKNLNNEQFF TGTGCCTGGAGTGTACGCGGGACAGGGGTGAAAAATCTAAACAATGAGCAGTTCTTC
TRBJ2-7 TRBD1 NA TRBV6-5 CASSQRTGSSYEQYF TGTGCCAGCAGTCAAAGGACAGGGAGCTCCTACGAGCAGTACTTC
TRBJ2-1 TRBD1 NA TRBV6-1 CASSRDRANEQFF TGTGCCAGCAGCAGGGACAGGGCGAATGAGCAGTTCTTC
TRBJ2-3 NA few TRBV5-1 CASSLRGDTQYF TGCGCCAGCAGCTTGCGGGGAGATACGCAGTATTTT
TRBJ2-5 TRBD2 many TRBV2 CASSAGGSGETQYF TGTGCCAGCAGTGCCGGCGGTAGCGGGGAGACCCAGTACTTC
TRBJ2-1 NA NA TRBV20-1 CSALLLVQQFF TGCAGTGCTCTACTCCTGGTTCAGCAGTTCTTC
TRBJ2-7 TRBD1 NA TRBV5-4 CASSLGSGGYEQYF TGTGCCAGCAGCTTGGGGTCAGGGGGCTACGAGCAGTACTTC
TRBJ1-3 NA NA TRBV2 CASSPPGLFPRSGSGNTIYF TGTGCCAGCAGCCCCCCCGGCCTCTTCCCTAGGTCGGGCTCTGGAAACACCATATATTTT
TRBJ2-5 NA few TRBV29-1 CSVEDLKGGGKGETQYF TGCAGCGTTGAAGATTTAAAGGGAGGGGGGAAAGGGGAGACCCAGTACTTC
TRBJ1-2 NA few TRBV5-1 CASSLGQENYGYTF TGCGCCAGCAGCTTGGGACAGGAAAACTATGGCTACACCTTC
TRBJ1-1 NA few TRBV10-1 CASSCVEEYGSEAFF TGCGCCAGCAGCTGCGTGGAGGAGTACGGCTCTGAAGCTTTCTTT
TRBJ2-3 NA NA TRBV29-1 CSVRTVTDTQYF TGCAGCGTTCGGACAGTCACAGATACGCAGTATTTT
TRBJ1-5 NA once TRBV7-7 CASSRNRAFQPQHF TGTGCTAGCAGCAGGAACAGGGCTTTCCAGCCCCAGCATTTT
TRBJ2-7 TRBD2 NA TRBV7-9 CASSLLAGVGYEQYF TGTGCCAGCAGCTTATTAGCGGGAGTGGGCTACGAGCAGTACTTC
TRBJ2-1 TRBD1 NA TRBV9 CASSVPGTATYNEQFF TGTGCCAGCAGCGTACCAGGGACAGCTACCTACAATGAGCAGTTCTTC
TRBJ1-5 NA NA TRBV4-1 CASSQAPQGLYSNQPQHF TGCGCCAGCAGCCAAGCCCCCCAGGGCCTGTATAGCAATCAGCCCCAGCATTTT
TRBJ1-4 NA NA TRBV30 CAWSHEPNTNEKLFF TGTGCCTGGAGCCACGAACCTAATACTAATGAAAAACTGTTTTTT
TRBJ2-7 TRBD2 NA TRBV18 CASSPRAGDPSSYEQYF TGTGCCAGCTCACCACGGGCGGGAGACCCCTCCTCCTACGAGCAGTACTTC
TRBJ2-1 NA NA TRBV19 CASSYPGWQVHEQFF TGTGCCAGTAGTTACCCCGGATGGCAGGTCCATGAGCAGTTCTTC
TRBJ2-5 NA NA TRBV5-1 CASSLDRGGETQYF TGCGCCAGCAGCTTGGACAGGGGAGGAGAGACCCAGTACTTC
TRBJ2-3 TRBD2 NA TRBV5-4 CASSPRTSGSVTQYF TGTGCCAGCAGTCCAAGGACTAGCGGGAGTGTTACGCAGTATTTT
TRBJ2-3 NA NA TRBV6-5 CASSYVTGTNTQYF TGTGCCAGCAGTTACGTTACAGGGACGAATACGCAGTATTTT
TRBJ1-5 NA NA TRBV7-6 CASSPRPGELNQPQHF TGTGCCAGCAGCCCCCGGCCAGGCGAGCTGAATCAGCCCCAGCATTTT
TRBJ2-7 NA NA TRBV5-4 CASSFELDEQYF TGTGCCAGCAGCTTTGAACTAGACGAGCAGTACTTC
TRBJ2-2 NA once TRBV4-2 CASSQEFRTYGVGTGELFF TGTGCCAGCAGCCAAGAATTTCGGACTTACGGGGTCGGTACCGGGGAGCTGTTTTTT
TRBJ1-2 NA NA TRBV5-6 CATQGPPGYYGYTF TGTGCCACTCAGGGCCCTCCAGGGTACTATGGCTACACCTTC
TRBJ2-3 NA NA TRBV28 CASSITRTGTDTQYF TGTGCCAGCAGTATAACCAGGACAGGCACAGATACGCAGTATTTT
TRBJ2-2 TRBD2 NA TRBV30 CAWSTGAYNLAGGPMYTGELFF TGTGCCTGGAGTACTGGGGCATACAACCTAGCGGGAGGGCCGATGTACACCGGGGAGCTGTTTTTT
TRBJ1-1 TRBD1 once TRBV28 CASSLGQGPEAFF TGTGCCAGCAGCCTCGGACAGGGCCCTGAAGCTTTCTTT
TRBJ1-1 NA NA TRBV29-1 CSVDLETEAFF TGCAGCGTTGACCTAGAAACTGAAGCTTTCTTT
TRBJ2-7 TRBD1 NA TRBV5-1 CASSLNEGQAYEQYF TGCGCCAGCAGCTTGAATGAGGGACAGGCCTACGAGCAGTACTTC
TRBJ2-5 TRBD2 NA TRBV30 CAWSAGHGGEQYF TGTGCCTGGAGTGCCGGGCATGGGGGGGAGCAGTACTTC
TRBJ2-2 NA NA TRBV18 CASSPLPSVNTGELFF TGTGCCAGCTCACCACTTCCTAGCGTTAACACCGGGGAGCTGTTTTTT
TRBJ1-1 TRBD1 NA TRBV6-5 CASSATGGNTEAFF TGTGCCAGCAGTGCAACAGGGGGTAACACTGAAGCTTTCTTT
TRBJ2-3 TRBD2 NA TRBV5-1 CASSSDLGGRGTDTQYF TGCGCCAGCAGCTCGGACCTAGGCGGGAGAGGCACAGATACGCAGTATTTT
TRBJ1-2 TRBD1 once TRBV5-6 CASSSITGDYGYTF TGTGCCAGCAGCTCGATCACAGGGGACTATGGCTACACCTTC
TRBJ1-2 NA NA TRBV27 CASSLWAGDNYGYTF TGTGCCAGCAGTTTATGGGCAGGGGATAACTATGGCTACACCTTC
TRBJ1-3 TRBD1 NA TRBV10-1 CASTRRPGTGDSGNTIYF TGCGCCAGCACCAGAAGACCCGGGACAGGGGACTCTGGAAACACCATATATTTT
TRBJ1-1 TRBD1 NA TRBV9 CASSGGRGRMDTEAFF TGTGCCAGCAGCGGTGGCAGGGGGAGGATGGACACTGAAGCTTTCTTT
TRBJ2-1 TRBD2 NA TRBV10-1 CASSVVRGRADNEQFF TGCGCCAGCAGTGTAGTCCGCGGGAGGGCCGATAATGAGCAGTTCTTC
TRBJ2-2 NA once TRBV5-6 CASSQGGRAVNTGELFF TGTGCCAGCAGCCAGGGAGGAAGGGCGGTGAACACCGGGGAGCTGTTTTTT
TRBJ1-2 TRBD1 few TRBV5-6 CASSAQGAYGYTF TGTGCCAGCAGCGCCCAGGGGGCCTATGGCTACACCTTC
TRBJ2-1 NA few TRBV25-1 CASSESTPSPYNEQFF TGTGCCAGCAGTGAATCCACACCTTCCCCCTACAATGAGCAGTTCTTC
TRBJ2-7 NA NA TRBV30 CAWNRKQSLGYEQYF TGTGCCTGGAACCGAAAACAGTCCTTAGGCTACGAGCAGTACTTC
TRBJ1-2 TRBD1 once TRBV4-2 CASSHDRGANYGYTF TGTGCCAGCAGTCACGACAGGGGTGCTAACTATGGCTACACCTTC
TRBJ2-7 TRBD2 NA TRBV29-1 CSVEKGLAGHGEQYF TGCAGCGTTGAAAAGGGACTAGCGGGACACGGCGAGCAGTACTTC
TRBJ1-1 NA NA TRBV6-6 CASQGRGALDGEAFF TGTGCCAGCCAGGGGCGGGGGGCGCTTGATGGTGAAGCTTTCTTT
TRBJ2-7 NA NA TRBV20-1 CSARQGEQYF TGCAGTGCTAGGCAGGGGGAGCAGTACTTC
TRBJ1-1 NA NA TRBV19 CASSNSPRTGGTEAFF TGTGCCAGTAGTAATTCTCCACGAACGGGGGGCACTGAAGCTTTCTTT
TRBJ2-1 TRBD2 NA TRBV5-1 CASSLVLAGANEQFF TGCGCCAGCAGCTTGGTTCTAGCGGGAGCCAATGAGCAGTTCTTC
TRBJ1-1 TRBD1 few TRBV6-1 CASSEGTANTEAFF TGTGCCAGCAGTGAGGGGACAGCGAACACTGAAGCTTTCTTT
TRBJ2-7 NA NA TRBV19 CASSIEWIAGPGYEQYF TGTGCCAGTAGTATTGAGTGGATTGCGGGCCCGGGGTACGAGCAGTACTTC
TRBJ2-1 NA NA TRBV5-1 CASSPGQGLYNEQFF TGCGCCAGCAGCCCCGGGCAGGGCCTTTACAATGAGCAGTTCTTC
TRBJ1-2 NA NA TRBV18 CASSPISVPYYGYTF TGTGCCAGCTCACCCATCTCAGTACCCTACTATGGCTACACCTTC
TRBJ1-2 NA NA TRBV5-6 CASSPGGAGYGYTF TGTGCCAGCAGCCCTGGGGGGGCTGGGTATGGCTACACCTTC
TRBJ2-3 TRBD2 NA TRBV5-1 CASSLEGLAIFTDTQYF TGCGCCAGCAGCTTGGAGGGACTAGCGATTTTCACAGATACGCAGTATTTT
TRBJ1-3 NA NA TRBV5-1 CASSFQGDGNTIYF TGCGCCAGCAGTTTCCAAGGAGATGGAAACACCATATATTTT